The 22 T cell receptor beta chains below were found in one sample sequenced in a study of blood T cells in healthy people across ages. Combining a sample-barcoded 5' primer with a J-beta primer mix, a second PCR ran for about 6 to 11 cycles. MiXCR was run by TCRdb on the 5' RACE reads, yielding one entry per CDR3 protein. The data hold some 320,000 distinct CDR3 sequences, with around 30% observed a single time. What was sequenced was blood. Every receptor here comes from a woman aged 70-85 years in good health.

V gene TRBV7-2 combines with J gene TRBJ1-2; 7 bases are shared with TRBD1. The germline gives CDR1 SGHTA, CDR2 FQGNSA. Germline trimming cut 7 bases from V and 4 bases from J; bases unmatched to any gene: 3. This CDR3 has 12 amino acids. The CDR3 protein is CASNQGGYGYTF. CDR3 sequence (DNA): TGTGCCAGCAACCAGGGGGGCTATGGCTACACCTTC.

The chain couples TRBV9 to TRBJ2-1, with D possibly being TRBD1 (6 bases). CDR3 size: 17 residues. V was trimmed by 3 bases and J by 6 bases, leaving 22 bases between them. Germline CDR1 reads SGDLS; CDR2 reads YYNGEE. The CDR3 DNA follows: TGTGCCAGCAGCGCCCAGAATAACAGGGCAATATCCAATGAGCAGTTCTTC. Translating it yields CASSAQNNRAISNEQFF.

The rearrangement joins TRBV5-1 to TRBJ2-5; the D gene is possibly TRBD2 (6 bases). The J call may be incorrect, as the DNA end agrees better with TRBJ2-1. The CDR3 length is 14 residues. Germline assignment: CDR1 SGHRS and CDR2 YFSETQ. The CDR3 protein is CASSSGTRYNEQFF. The CDR3 coding sequence is TGCGCCAGCAGCTCCGGGACTCGGTACAATGAGCAGTTCTTC.

This clonotype has more than one count but fewer than ten. The chain links TRBV20-1 to TRBJ2-6; no definite D call. Germline values: CDR1 DFQATT, CDR2 SNEGSKA (reference sequence). CDR3 length: 17 residues. V was clipped by 1 base and J by 1 base, with 14 bases between them. The CDR3 reads CSARVSPPVSGANVLTF. The CDR3 DNA follows: TGCAGTGCTAGAGTCTCCCCCCCCGTGTCTGGGGCCAACGTCCTGACTTTC.

This sequence joins TRBV4-1 and TRBJ2-5; 8 bases agree with TRBD2. Germline-derived CDR1 and CDR2 are MGHRA and YSYEKL. V shed 0 bases, J shed 4 bases, and the junction held 10 bases outside the gene matches. The CDR3 extends over 17 amino acids. The CDR3 protein is CASSQEGEREYPETQYF. Here the CDR3 DNA reads TGCGCCAGCAGCCAAGAAGGGGAGCGGGAGTACCCAGAGACCCAGTACTTC.

This clonotype has a count of ten or more. The chain recombines TRBV12-3 or TRBV12-4 with TRBJ2-5; D not resolved. The CDR3 runs to 13 residues. Deletions cut 5 bases from V and 5 bases from J, with 12 bases between. This chain's CDR3 is CASSPIFQETQYF. CDR3 coding DNA: TGTGCCAGCAGTCCAATATTCCAGGAGACCCAGTACTTC.

The chain joins TRBV3-1 to TRBJ2-7, with TRBD2 matching 8 bases. CDR1 is LGHDT and CDR2 is YNNKEL in the germline V gene (reference sequence). The CDR3 runs 12 residues. CDR3 sequence: CVTGGRSNEQYF. The CDR3 DNA is TGTGTCACGGGAGGGAGGAGCAACGAGCAGTACTTC.

This clonotype was found a few times. V is TRBV20-1 and J is TRBJ2-7; 10 nucleotides match TRBD2. The J call is uncertain, as TRBJ2-1 better fits the DNA end. This CDR3 has 16 residues. Germline V lookup: CDR1 DFQATT, CDR2 SNEGSKA (reference sequence). This CDR3 reads CSARDLAGVGYNEQFF. The CDR3 region has the DNA TGCAGTGCTAGAGATCTAGCGGGAGTGGGGTACAATGAGCAGTTCTTC.

The table lists this clonotype with a few counts. The CDR3 here is CASSSTGRPYEQYF. In DNA, the CDR3 is TGTGCCAGCAGTTCGACAGGTCGACCCTACGAGCAGTACTTC. The chain links TRBV6-5 to TRBJ2-7; TRBD1 might be the D (6 bases). Germline CDR1 MNHEY, CDR2 SVGAGI. The CDR3 is 14 residues long. The V end lost 4 bases, the J end lost 2 bases, and 12 bases lay between the germline ends.

This clonotype has ten or more counts. V gene TRBV20-1 combines with J gene TRBJ2-2; D ambiguous. V gave up 1 base and J gave up 4 bases, with 7 bases separating them. Per germline, CDR1 DFQATT and CDR2 SNEGSKA (reference sequence). The CDR3 runs to 13 residues. The CDR3 DNA reads as TGCAGTGCTAGAGGTGGCTCCACCGGGGAGCTGTTTTTT. Amino acids: CSARGGSTGELFF.

The CDR3 reads CAISVTSYEQYF. DNA of the CDR3: TGTGCCATCAGTGTAACTAGCTACGAGCAGTACTTC. The V and J genes are TRBV10-3 and TRBJ2-7, with a possible D match to TRBD2 (5 bases). Germline assignment: CDR1 ENHRY and CDR2 SYGVKD. This CDR3 has 12 residues. V gave up 4 bases and J gave up 3 bases, with 7 bases separating them.

This clonotype has more than one count but fewer than ten. The rearrangement links TRBV20-1 to TRBJ2-7; D gene ambiguous. The CDR3 has 13 amino acids. V was trimmed by 3 bases and J by 6 bases, leaving 15 bases between them. From germline, CDR1 is DFQATT and CDR2 SNEGSKA (reference sequence). The CDR3 sequence is CSASGPSKGEQYF. The CDR3 region has the DNA TGCAGTGCTAGTGGGCCATCAAAGGGCGAGCAGTACTTC.

The count of this clonotype is one. The V gene is TRBV24-1, the J gene TRBJ2-4, with 9 bases aligning to TRBD1. The CDR3 consists of 16 residues. V lost 4 bases, J lost 3 bases, and 6 bases stayed unmatched. CDR1 is KGHDR and CDR2 is SFDVKD in the germline V gene. The DNA of the CDR3 is TGTGCCACCAGTGAGGGGACAGGGCGTGACAAAAACATTCAGTACTTC. This codes for CATSEGTGRDKNIQYF.

This clonotype was seen a handful of times. CDR3 residues: CASSRAGSRQYEQYF. In nucleotides, the CDR3 is TGTGCCAGCAGCCGTGCGGGGAGTCGCCAATACGAGCAGTACTTC. The chain links TRBV28 to TRBJ2-7; a weak D match, TRBD2 (6 bases). Germline CDR1 MDHEN, CDR2 SYDVKM. CDR3 size: 15 residues. V shed 6 bases and J shed 4 bases, with 19 bases lying between them.

This clonotype was observed a few times. The chain carries TRBV4-1 and TRBJ2-7; D uncertain. The CDR3 runs to 15 residues. The V end lost 1 base, the J end lost 0 bases, and 10 bases lay between the germline ends. Germline assignment: CDR1 MGHRA and CDR2 YSYEKL. CDR3: CASSQVYSSSYEQYF. For the CDR3, the DNA is TGCGCCAGCAGCCAAGTCTATTCGAGCTCCTACGAGCAGTACTTC.

This clonotype was counted many times. The genes are TRBV5-1 and TRBJ1-2, with D perhaps matching TRBD1 (5 bases). Germline values: CDR1 SGHRS, CDR2 YFSETQ. V was trimmed by 0 bases and J by 6 bases, leaving 6 bases between them. The CDR3 length is 12 residues. In DNA, the CDR3 is TGCGCCAGCAGCTTGGAAGGGGATGGCTACACCTTC. This sequence encodes CASSLEGDGYTF.

This clonotype was seen ten or more times. One end of the junction fails to match germline, which may point to a read error. The chain combines TRBV6-5 with TRBJ2-7; D gene unclear. Looked up from germline, CDR1 is MNHEY and CDR2 is SVGAGI. This CDR3 region has 9 residues. The CDR3 nucleotides are TGTGCCAGCAGTCAAATCCGGGACTTC. Translated: CASSQIRDF.

The chain carries TRBV6-2 or TRBV6-3 and TRBJ2-5; D remains unclear. Germline V lookup: CDR1 MNHEY, CDR2 SVGEGT. Trimming stripped 5 bases from V and 1 base from J, with 8 bases between. CDR3 length: 13 amino acids. CDR3: CASSPVPQETQYF. CDR3 nucleotides: TGTGCCAGCAGTCCAGTGCCCCAAGAGACCCAGTACTTC.

J is TRBJ1-2 and V is TRBV29-1; D is undetermined. The length of the CDR3 is 12 residues. Germline CDR1 is SQVTM and CDR2 is ANQGSEA. The germline V and J ends were trimmed by 2 bases and 6 bases, with 10 bases remaining between them. The DNA of the CDR3 is TGCAGCGTTGAATGGCAGGTTCATGGCTACACCTTC. It yields the protein CSVEWQVHGYTF.

V gene TRBV5-1 combines with J gene TRBJ2-1; maybe TRBD2 (6 bases). The CDR3 runs 15 residues. Per the germline V gene, CDR1 is SGHRS and CDR2 is YFSETQ. V lost 5 bases to trimming and J lost 4 bases, with 16 bases between them. The CDR3 protein is CASSTNRERYNEQFF. For the CDR3, the DNA is TGCGCCAGCAGTACCAATCGGGAGAGATACAATGAGCAGTTCTTC.

V and J are TRBV2 and TRBJ1-1; D is ambiguous. Deletions cut 8 bases from V and 1 base from J, with 14 bases between. Looked up from germline, CDR1 is SNHLY and CDR2 is FYNNEI. This CDR3 has 14 amino acids. CDR3 nucleotide sequence: TGTGCCAGCGCCGGCATACAGCGGAACACTGAAGCTTTCTTT. Its protein is CASAGIQRNTEAFF.

In this sample, this clonotype turned up a few times. The chain has TRBV5-1 and TRBJ2-5; 9 positions match TRBD2. Germline loops: CDR1 SGHRS, CDR2 YFSETQ. This CDR3 is 18 amino acids long. The ends lost 0 bases at V and 4 bases at J; junction bases unmatched: 13. CDR3 nucleotide sequence: TGCGCCAGCAGCTTGGCGAGGGCGGGAGGGCCCGTCCGAGAGACCCAGTACTTC. Its protein is CASSLARAGGPVRETQYF. Together with reference TRBV5-1 and TRBJ2-5, the CDR3 gives the full variable domain: KAGVTQTPRYLIKTRGQQVTLSCSPISGHRSVSWYQQTPGQGLQFLFEYFSETQRNKGNFPGRFSGRQFSNSRSEMNVSTLELGDSALYLCASSLARAGGPVRETQYFGPGTRLLVL.